The rows below give T cell receptor beta chains drawn from one sample of a study of shared clonotypes between healthy human individuals. The data were produced by immunoSEQ multiplex PCR, yet TCRdb's version contains in-frame clones alone and is incomplete. The sample includes over a million clones, 95% to 97% of them seen just once. The specimen sequenced was naive CD4+ T cells sorted from blood. Receptors were obtained from a man aged 25-40 years in good health. CDR3s include the opening cysteine and the closing phenylalanine or tryptophan. A D gene is named only where the DNA matches it firmly. Only some rows state a clone size, as once, few, many or a class for expanded clones.

V: TRBV15; D: -; size: -; J: TRBJ1-1; DNA: TGTGCCACCAGCCCCATCGTAGGGGACCGGCATTTCTTT; CDR3: CATSPIVGDRHFF
V: TRBV10-3; D: -; size: once; J: TRBJ2-7; DNA: TGTGCCATCAGTGAGACGGGGTCCTACGAGCAGTACTTC; CDR3: CAISETGSYEQYF
V: TRBV7-9; D: TRBD1; size: -; J: TRBJ1-1; DNA: TGTGCCAGCAGCTCACAGGGGAGCGCTGAAGCTTTCTTT; CDR3: CASSSQGSAEAFF
V: TRBV5-1; D: -; size: few; J: TRBJ1-2; DNA: TGCGCCAGCAGCTTGGCGACAGCTAACTATGGCTACACCTTC; CDR3: CASSLATANYGYTF
V: TRBV6-6; D: -; size: -; J: TRBJ1-4; DNA: TGTGCCAGCATTGACCGGGGGACTTCATCTGAAAAACTGTTTTTT; CDR3: CASIDRGTSSEKLFF
V: TRBV5-1; D: TRBD1; size: -; J: TRBJ2-7; DNA: TGCGCCAGCAGCCCGGGGACAGGGCGGGTATACGAGCAGTACTTC; CDR3: CASSPGTGRVYEQYF
V: TRBV6-5; D: -; size: -; J: TRBJ2-7; DNA: TGTGCCAGCAGTACCAGGGGTGCCTACGAGCAGTACTTC; CDR3: CASSTRGAYEQYF
V: TRBV18; D: -; size: -; J: TRBJ2-5; DNA: TGTGCCAGCTCAGGGGACTGGCAAGAGACCCAGTACTTC; CDR3: CASSGDWQETQYF
V: TRBV10-3; D: TRBD1; size: -; J: TRBJ1-2; DNA: TGTGCCATCAGTGAACCGGACAGGGGGCGAGGCTATGGCTACACCTTC; CDR3: CAISEPDRGRGYGYTF
V: TRBV2; D: -; size: -; J: TRBJ1-2; DNA: TGTGCCAGCAGTGAGGGGCCCGATCATGGCTACACCTTC; CDR3: CASSEGPDHGYTF
V: TRBV18; D: TRBD1; size: -; J: TRBJ2-1; DNA: TGTGCCAGCTCCCTAACGACCCGGACAGGGTACAATGAGCAGTTCTTC; CDR3: CASSLTTRTGYNEQFF
V: TRBV19; D: -; size: -; J: TRBJ1-4; DNA: TGTGCCAGTAGGCGACCGGGACAAGCTAATGAAAAACTGTTTTTT; CDR3: CASRRPGQANEKLFF
V: TRBV7-8; D: -; size: -; J: TRBJ2-5; DNA: TGTGCCAGCAGCCCGGAGACTAGTGGGAAGGAGACCCAGTACTTC; CDR3: CASSPETSGKETQYF
V: TRBV5-3; D: -; size: -; J: TRBJ2-2; DNA: TGTGCCAGAAGCTTGTACGCCGGGGAGCTGTTTTTT; CDR3: CARSLYAGELFF
V: TRBV28; D: -; size: -; J: TRBJ2-7; DNA: TGTGCCAGCAGCCCACCCGGGGGTCCTTACAGGGAGCAGTACTTC; CDR3: CASSPPGGPYREQYF
V: TRBV9; D: -; size: -; J: TRBJ2-1; DNA: TGTGCCAGCAACGTAGATGGGGTAAGCCTTGAGCAGTTCTTC; CDR3: CASNVDGVSLEQFF
V: TRBV12-5; D: TRBD1; size: -; J: TRBJ2-4; DNA: TGTGCTAGTGGTTTGGTAGAAGCAGACAGGGGCCTAGCCAAAAACATTCAGTACTTC; CDR3: CASGLVEADRGLAKNIQYF
V: TRBV2; D: TRBD1; size: -; J: TRBJ2-1; DNA: TGTGCCAGCAGCACGACCGGGACAGGGGGATACAATGAGCAGTTCTTC; CDR3: CASSTTGTGGYNEQFF
V: TRBV28; D: TRBD2; size: -; J: TRBJ2-7; DNA: TGTGCCAGCAGCTCGAGCGGGACCGCTCAGCAGTACTTC; CDR3: CASSSSGTAQQYF
V: TRBV5-1; D: -; size: -; J: TRBJ2-7; DNA: TGCGCCAGCAGCTTGGCTACGGGACGGGGCTCCTACGAGCAGTACTTC; CDR3: CASSLATGRGSYEQYF
V: TRBV11-1; D: TRBD1; size: -; J: TRBJ2-1; DNA: TGTGCCAGCAGCCCGACCGCGGTAGGGACAGGGTTCTACAATGAGCAGTTCTTC; CDR3: CASSPTAVGTGFYNEQFF
V: TRBV5-8; D: -; size: -; J: TRBJ1-1; DNA: TGTGCCAGCAGCATACTACGGACTTTGAACACTGAAGCTTTCTTT; CDR3: CASSILRTLNTEAFF
V: TRBV6-5; D: -; size: -; J: TRBJ1-4; DNA: TGTGCCAGCAGCCGAACCCCCGCCCCTAATGAAAAACTGTTTTTT; CDR3: CASSRTPAPNEKLFF
V: TRBV28; D: -; size: -; J: TRBJ2-3; DNA: TGTGCCAGCAGTTTACTGGCGAATACGCAGTATTTT; CDR3: CASSLLANTQYF
V: TRBV20-1; D: -; size: -; J: TRBJ2-5; DNA: TGCAGTGCTAGACGTACCGAGACCCAGTACTTC; CDR3: CSARRTETQYF
V: TRBV29-1; D: -; size: -; J: TRBJ2-7; DNA: TGCAGCGTTGGGGGGTCCTTAAGGGAGCAGTACTTC; CDR3: CSVGGSLREQYF
V: TRBV5-4; D: TRBD2; size: -; J: TRBJ2-7; DNA: TGTGCCAGCAGCTTGGCTGCCGGTGGGGGACTAGTCTTTGAGCAGTACTTC; CDR3: CASSLAAGGGLVFEQYF
V: TRBV28; D: -; size: -; J: TRBJ2-3; DNA: TGTGCCAGCAATGACCCTGACAGACGAGTAGATACGCAGTATTTT; CDR3: CASNDPDRRVDTQYF
V: TRBV25-1; D: TRBD2; size: -; J: TRBJ2-5; DNA: TGTGCCAGCAGTGAAGGGGTTAGCGGGAGGGGGGAGACCCAGTACTTC; CDR3: CASSEGVSGRGETQYF
V: TRBV28; D: -; size: -; J: TRBJ2-5; DNA: TGTGCCAGCAGTGCCCCGAGGGCACAAGAGACCCAGTACTTC; CDR3: CASSAPRAQETQYF
V: TRBV19; D: TRBD1; size: -; J: TRBJ2-3; DNA: TGTGCCAGTAGACCGGGACAGGGACGCACAGATACGCAGTATTTT; CDR3: CASRPGQGRTDTQYF
V: TRBV10-3; D: -; size: -; J: TRBJ2-1; DNA: TGTGCCAGCTACGGAGCCATAGCAAACCCCTACAATGAGCAGTTCTTC; CDR3: CASYGAIANPYNEQFF
V: TRBV6-1; D: TRBD1; size: -; J: TRBJ2-7; DNA: TGTGCCAGCAGTGGACAGGGTTGTGAGTACTTC; CDR3: CASSGQGCEYF
V: TRBV7-9; D: TRBD2; size: -; J: TRBJ2-2; DNA: TGTGCCAGTCGCTTTAGGGGAGGGACCGGGGAGCTGTTTTTT; CDR3: CASRFRGGTGELFF
V: TRBV27; D: TRBD1; size: -; J: TRBJ2-2; DNA: TGTGCCAGCAGTATAGGACAGGGCTATTCCGCGAACACCGGGGAGCTGTTTTTT; CDR3: CASSIGQGYSANTGELFF
V: TRBV19; D: TRBD1; size: -; J: TRBJ2-7; DNA: TGTGCCAGTAGTAGTCCGGGACAGGGAGCGTGGCAGTACTTC; CDR3: CASSSPGQGAWQYF
V: TRBV20-1; D: -; size: -; J: TRBJ2-5; DNA: TGCAGTGCTAGAGCTATGGAGACCCAGTACTTC; CDR3: CSARAMETQYF
V: TRBV7-7; D: TRBD1; size: -; J: TRBJ2-5; DNA: TGTGCCAGCAGCAGGGACAGGGAAGAGACCCAGTACTTC; CDR3: CASSRDREETQYF
V: TRBV9; D: TRBD1; size: -; J: TRBJ2-7; DNA: TGTGCCAGCAGCGTAGGGAGACAGGGTTACTACGAGCAGTACTTC; CDR3: CASSVGRQGYYEQYF
V: TRBV19; D: TRBD2; size: -; J: TRBJ2-3; DNA: TGTGCCAGTAGTCCCAGCGGGGCTAGCACAGATACGCAGTATTTT; CDR3: CASSPSGASTDTQYF
V: TRBV13; D: TRBD1; size: -; J: TRBJ1-5; DNA: TGTGCCAGCAGCCGACAGGGGGCTGTTCAGCCCCAGCATTTT; CDR3: CASSRQGAVQPQHF
V: TRBV4-1; D: TRBD1; size: -; J: TRBJ2-7; DNA: TGCGCCAGCAGCCAAGCTCCCCGGACAGGAAAAACCTACGAGCAGTACTTC; CDR3: CASSQAPRTGKTYEQYF
V: TRBV18; D: TRBD1; size: -; J: TRBJ1-1; DNA: TGTGCCAGCTCACCCCGGGACAGAATGAACACTGAAGCTTTCTTT; CDR3: CASSPRDRMNTEAFF
V: TRBV6-6; D: TRBD1; size: -; J: TRBJ2-7; DNA: TGTGCCAGCAGTTACTACAGGGGGCCACTTTACGAGCAGTACTTC; CDR3: CASSYYRGPLYEQYF
V: TRBV10-2; D: -; size: -; J: TRBJ2-1; DNA: TGCGCCAGCGGGACTCGACCTTCCTCCTACAATGAGCAGTTCTTC; CDR3: CASGTRPSSYNEQFF
V: TRBV2; D: -; size: -; J: TRBJ1-2; DNA: TGTGCCAGCAGGGGAACAGGGAAGAGTAACTATGGCTACACCTTC; CDR3: CASRGTGKSNYGYTF
V: TRBV5-4; D: TRBD1; size: -; J: TRBJ2-7; DNA: TGTGCCAGCAGCTTGGACAGGGGTACGTACGAGCAGTACTTC; CDR3: CASSLDRGTYEQYF
V: TRBV5-6; D: -; size: -; J: TRBJ1-2; DNA: TGTGCCAGCAGCTCTTTTAAGGGCCACTATGGCTACACCTTC; CDR3: CASSSFKGHYGYTF
V: TRBV5-1; D: -; size: -; J: TRBJ2-3; DNA: TGCGCCAGCAGCTTGGCCGGATTCAGGACTCTTGATACGCAGTATTTT; CDR3: CASSLAGFRTLDTQYF
V: TRBV12-5; D: -; size: -; J: TRBJ2-1; DNA: TGTGCTAGTGCCTCACCGGGGGCAGGGGTATACAATGAGCAGTTCTTC; CDR3: CASASPGAGVYNEQFF